The clone carrying this TCR beta chain appeared a single time. Antigen: not known. The sample's treatment: oral pan-JAK inhibitor, 5-10 mg twice daily. The CDR3 spans 12 residues. V lost 6 bases and J 16 bases, leaving 16 bases between the germline ends. Per the germline V gene, CDR1 is PRHDT and CDR2 is FYEKMQ (reference sequence). This sample is drawn from a study of CD8+ T cells in alopecia areata. Study information: At a dose of 5 to 10 mg twice daily, oral tofacitinib was given to treated patients. People stayed on tofacitinib for 6 to 18 months, then stopped the drug for 6 months. General study points: Lesional scalp exceeded normal scalp in clonality, especially in alopecia totalis/universalis. It was observed that many expanded lesional clones persisted in scalp and blood during tofacitinib.

Sequencing templates came from extracted RNA that was reverse transcribed into cDNA. Clones were read by immunoSEQ multiplex PCR, and TCRdb kept only the in-frame ones, dropping some. The table has about 160,000 clones, roughly 65% seen once. The V gene is TRBV13, the J gene TRBJ1-6; TRBD1 might be the D (6 bases). Specimen: CD4+ T cells sorted from blood, collected at week 4, from a patient treated with tofacitinib. The sequence came from a human donor with alopecia areata. The CDR3 DNA follows: TGTGCCAGCAGAGGTACAGGGTCTCCTCTCCACTTT. As protein: CASRGTGSPLHF.